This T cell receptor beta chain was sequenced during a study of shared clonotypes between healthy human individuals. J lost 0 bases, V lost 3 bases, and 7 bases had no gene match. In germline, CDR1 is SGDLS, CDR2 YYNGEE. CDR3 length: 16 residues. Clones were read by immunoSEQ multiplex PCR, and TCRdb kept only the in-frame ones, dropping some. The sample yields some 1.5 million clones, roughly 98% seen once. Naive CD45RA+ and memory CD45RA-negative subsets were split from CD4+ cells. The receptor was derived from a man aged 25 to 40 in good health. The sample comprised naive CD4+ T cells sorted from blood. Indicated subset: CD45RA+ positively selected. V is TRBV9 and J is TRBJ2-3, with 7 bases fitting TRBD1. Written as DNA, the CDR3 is TGTGCCAGCAGCGCAGGGGGTGGGAGAAGCACAGATACGCAGTATTTT. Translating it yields CASSAGGGRSTDTQYF.